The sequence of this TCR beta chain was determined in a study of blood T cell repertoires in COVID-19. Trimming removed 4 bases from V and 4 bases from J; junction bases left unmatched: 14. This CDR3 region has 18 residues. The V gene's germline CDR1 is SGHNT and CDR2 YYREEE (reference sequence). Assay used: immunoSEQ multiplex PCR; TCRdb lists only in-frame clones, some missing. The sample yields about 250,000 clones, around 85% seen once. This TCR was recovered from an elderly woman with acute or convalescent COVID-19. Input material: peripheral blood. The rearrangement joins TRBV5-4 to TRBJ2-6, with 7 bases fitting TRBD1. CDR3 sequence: CASSNPRTGTVGANVLTF. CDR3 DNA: TGTGCCAGCAGCAACCCTCGGACAGGCACTGTCGGGGCCAACGTCCTGACTTTC.